The rows below give T cell receptor beta chains drawn from one sample of a study of early stage breast cancer tumors. This table comes from immunoSEQ multiplex PCR, and its TCRdb copy is limited to in-frame clones, with some not included. The data contain about 8,400 clones, about 72% of them seen just once; the ten biggest clones take up 8.5%. The sequencing sample was made of normal breast tissue next to the tumor. The receptors come from a person aged 55-75 years with breast cancer. CDR3s include the opening cysteine and the closing phenylalanine or tryptophan. A D gene is named only where the DNA matches it firmly. Size tells how often a clone was seen (once, few, many) or the class of an expanded clone, and some rows leave it out.

14	TRBD1	TRBV30	TRBJ1-1	-	TGTGCCTGGAGTACCGGGACAGGGTACACTGAAGCTTTCTTT	CAWSTGTGYTEAFF
14	TRBD1	TRBV30	TRBJ1-1	-	TGTGCCTGGAGGCGGACAGGGGAAAGCACTGAAGCTTTCTTT	CAWRRTGESTEAFF
14	TRBD1	TRBV6-1	TRBJ1-5	-	TGTGCCGCCAGCACAGGGGATAGCAATCAGCCCCAGCATTTT	CAASTGDSNQPQHF
13	-	TRBV14	TRBJ1-2	few	TGTGCCAGCAGCCCGGCCGCACATCACGGCTACACCTTC	CASSPAAHHGYTF
14	-	TRBV19	TRBJ1-5	few	TGTGCCAGTAGCCATGGGGGACAACGGCAGCCCCAGCATTTT	CASSHGGQRQPQHF
9	-	TRBV6-6	TRBJ2-5	-	TGTGCCAGCGGAGAGACCCAGTACTTC	CASGETQYF
15	-	TRBV19	TRBJ2-5	-	TGTGCCAGTAGTATGAGGCGACTGGGGGAAGAGACCCAGTACTTC	CASSMRRLGEETQYF
13	-	TRBV14	TRBJ1-5	-	TGTGCCAGCAGCCAAGAACTTGGTCAGCCCCAGCATTTT	CASSQELGQPQHF
17	TRBD1	TRBV11-2	TRBJ2-5	-	TGTGCCAGCAGCTTAGCCGGACAGGGGGCGCGGCAAGAGACCCAGTACTTC	CASSLAGQGARQETQYF
15	TRBD2	TRBV7-3	TRBJ2-1	-	TGTGCCAGCAGGATAGAAGCGGGGGATCTCAATGAGCAGTTCTTC	CASRIEAGDLNEQFF
14	-	TRBV7-8	TRBJ1-6	-	TGTGCCAGCAGCTTAGGGCCTTTGGGGTCACCCCTCCACTTT	CASSLGPLGSPLHF
11	-	TRBV9	TRBJ2-1	-	TGTGCCAGCAGCTCAGGCTATGAGCAGTTCTTC	CASSSGYEQFF
16	-	TRBV30	TRBJ1-5	-	TGTGCCTGGAGTGTATTTGGGGGGCGGGGCAATCAGCCCCAGCATTTT	CAWSVFGGRGNQPQHF
14	-	TRBV15	TRBJ2-4	-	TGTGCCACCAGCAGAGTGGCAGGGACGGCCATTCAGTACTTC	CATSRVAGTAIQYF
14	-	TRBV7-2	TRBJ1-1	-	TGTGCCAGCAGCCAGGACAGACAAAGAGGTGAAGCTTTCTTT	CASSQDRQRGEAFF
13	TRBD1	TRBV6-6	TRBJ1-2	-	TGTGCCGGCCTCGGGACAGCCAACTATGGCTACACCTTC	CAGLGTANYGYTF
15	TRBD2	TRBV28	TRBJ2-7	-	TGTGCCAGCAGTTGGAGACTAGCGGGAGTCTACGAGCAGTACTTC	CASSWRLAGVYEQYF
14	-	TRBV27	TRBJ2-3	-	TGTGCCAGCAGTTCTGGGGGGCAAGTAGATACGCAGTATTTT	CASSSGGQVDTQYF
14	-	TRBV18	TRBJ2-7	-	TGTGCCAGCTCACCGGTGGCAGCTGGGGCCGAGCAGTACTTC	CASSPVAAGAEQYF
16	TRBD1	TRBV6-1	TRBJ1-5	-	TGTGCCAGCAGTGACGGGACAGGGACTAGCAATCAGCCCCAGCATTTT	CASSDGTGTSNQPQHF
15	-	TRBV4-2	TRBJ2-1	-	TGTGCCAGCAGCCTTAGAGGGGGACAAAACAATGAGCAGTTCTTC	CASSLRGGQNNEQFF
14	-	TRBV30	TRBJ1-2	-	TGTGCCTGGAGCCGGGCCTCCGGCTCCTATGGCTACACCTTC	CAWSRASGSYGYTF
14	-	TRBV9	TRBJ2-3	large	TGTGCCAGCAGCGTAGGTGTCAGCGCAGATACGCAGTATTTT	CASSVGVSADTQYF
14	TRBD1	TRBV6-5	TRBJ2-7	-	TGTGCCACCGGTTCAGGACAGGGGGTCAACGAGCAGTACTTC	CATGSGQGVNEQYF
16	TRBD1	TRBV7-8	TRBJ1-2	-	TGTGCCAGCAGCGGATCGGACAGGGGCCTCAACTATGGCTACACCTTC	CASSGSDRGLNYGYTF
13	TRBD1	TRBV6-5	TRBJ1-5	-	TGTGCCAGCAGGAGACAGGGGGGTCAGCCCCAGCATTTT	CASRRQGGQPQHF
13	TRBD1	TRBV19	TRBJ1-1	-	TGTGCCAGCGACAGGGGGCAGGGCACTGAAGCTTTCTTT	CASDRGQGTEAFF
16	TRBD2	TRBV2	TRBJ2-7	few	TGTGCCAGCAGTGAGCGGGCTAGCGGGAGAGCCTACGAGCAGTACTTC	CASSERASGRAYEQYF
19	TRBD2	TRBV7-9	TRBJ2-5	few	TGTGCCAGCACCCTCCGGGGGGAAGTCTCCTCTAGCTACCAAGAGACCCAGTACTTC	CASTLRGEVSSSYQETQYF
15	TRBD2	TRBV9	TRBJ2-7	-	TGTGCCAGCAGCGTAGGGGCGGGGGGGCCCTACGAGCAGTACTTC	CASSVGAGGPYEQYF
16	TRBD2	TRBV7-9	TRBJ2-1	-	TGTGCCAGCAGCTTAGGGAATAGCGGGAGGCGGAGTGAGCAGTTCTTC	CASSLGNSGRRSEQFF
14	TRBD1	TRBV6-1	TRBJ1-5	-	TGTGCCGCAGGGACAGGGGACGCCAATCAGCCCCAGCATTTT	CAAGTGDANQPQHF
14	-	TRBV19	TRBJ2-2	-	TGTGCCAGCATGACAGGCAGGAACACCGGGGAGCTGTTTTTT	CASMTGRNTGELFF
15	-	TRBV6-5	TRBJ1-3	-	TGTGCCAGCGCAATGGGGCGGGACTCTGGAAACACCATATATTTT	CASAMGRDSGNTIYF
15	TRBD2	TRBV9	TRBJ2-5	-	TGTGCCAGCAGCGTAGGTGGGGCGGGGGGAGAGACCCAGTACTTC	CASSVGGAGGETQYF
14	-	TRBV2	TRBJ1-2	-	TGTGCCAGCAATTTAATGCGGGGTAACTATGGCTACACCTTC	CASNLMRGNYGYTF
11	-	TRBV29-1	TRBJ1-3	-	TGCAGCGTTGGAACTGGAAACACCATATATTTT	CSVGTGNTIYF
18	-	TRBV4-1	TRBJ1-1	-	TGCGCCAGCAGCCAGGAAGCTGGGGGGGGCCAAACGAACACTGAAGCTTTCTTT	CASSQEAGGGQTNTEAFF
18	TRBD2	TRBV7-3	TRBJ2-5	-	TGTGCCAGCAGCTTAAATGGGGGGGCTAGCGGGTACCAAGAGACCCAGTACTTC	CASSLNGGASGYQETQYF
14	-	TRBV28	TRBJ2-5	-	TGTGCCAGCAGCTACTCCGGGACCCAAGAGACCCAGTACTTC	CASSYSGTQETQYF
16	TRBD1	TRBV30	TRBJ1-4	-	TGTGCCTGGACCGCCGGACAGGGCGCTCGAAATGAAAAACTGTTTTTT	CAWTAGQGARNEKLFF
15	-	TRBV18	TRBJ2-7	medium-sized	TGTGCCAGCTCACCCGTCAGGGTTGGGACCTACGAGCAGTACTTC	CASSPVRVGTYEQYF
16	-	TRBV30	TRBJ1-3	-	TGTGCCTGGAGTTCAGCCGGGACGGCCTCTGGAAACACCATATATTTT	CAWSSAGTASGNTIYF
13	-	TRBV11-1	TRBJ2-7	-	TGTGCCAGCAGCCCCCGGGGCAGCTACGAGCAGTACTTC	CASSPRGSYEQYF
14	-	TRBV28	TRBJ1-1	-	TGTGCGGCCCGCCCGCCAGGGTTCGTCACTGAAGCTTTCTTT	CAARPPGFVTEAFF
14	-	TRBV7-6	TRBJ2-3	-	TGTGCCAGCAGCTTAAAGTCCCTTGCAGATACGCAGTATTTT	CASSLKSLADTQYF
13	TRBD1	TRBV28	TRBJ2-5	-	TGTGCCAGCAGAACAGGGGGCTGGGAGACCCAGTACTTC	CASRTGGWETQYF
11	-	TRBV7-8	TRBJ2-3	-	TGTGCCAGCAGCTTAACAGATACGCAGTATTTT	CASSLTDTQYF
18	-	TRBV19	TRBJ1-1	once	TGTGCCAGTAGTATAGGAGGGGGTCTGACGGGTGTGCACACTGAAGCTTTCTTT	CASSIGGGLTGVHTEAFF
13	TRBD1	TRBV6-1	TRBJ1-2	few	TGTGCCAGCAGTGAGACAGGGCGCTATGGCTACACCTTC	CASSETGRYGYTF
15	-	TRBV6-4	TRBJ2-2	-	TGTGCCAGCAGTGACGGGGGAGCGAACACCGGGGAGCTGTTTTTT	CASSDGGANTGELFF
16	-	TRBV28	TRBJ2-6	-	TGTGCCACGCACCGACAGGCGGCCTCTGGGGCCAACGTCCTGACTTTC	CATHRQAASGANVLTF
19	TRBD2	TRBV2	TRBJ2-7	-	TGTGCCAGCAGTGAATTGAAGGGCGATAGCGGGAGGGTCACCTACGAGCAGTACTTC	CASSELKGDSGRVTYEQYF